This TCR beta chain is drawn from a study of blood T cell repertoires in COVID-19. Study-level background: The United States, Italy and Spain provided the acute and convalescent COVID-19 samples. PBMCs, B-cell-depleted T cells, or T cells were the source of the cDNA or gDNA that made up the material.

As handled by the study authors: Estimation of nucleated cell counts relied on the amplification of reference gene primers. Some clones are missing from TCRdb's copy, which holds only in-frame ones; the method was immunoSEQ multiplex PCR. Clone size and the V and J calls come from that table; the DNA yielded D and trimming. The sample has about 420,000 clones; approximately 90% are singletons. This CDR3 has 15 residues. Germline V CDR1 and CDR2: KGHSH, LQKENI. V lost 3 bases and J 1 base, leaving 11 bases between the germline ends. V and J are TRBV18 and TRBJ2-3; D perhaps matches TRBD1 (5 bases). What was sequenced was peripheral blood. The sequence was obtained from a man younger than 35 with COVID-19, enrolled during active disease. The CDR3 bases are TGTGCCAGCTCACCTTACAGGCAGGGCACAGATACGCAGTATTTT. Translating gives CASSPYRQGTDTQYF.